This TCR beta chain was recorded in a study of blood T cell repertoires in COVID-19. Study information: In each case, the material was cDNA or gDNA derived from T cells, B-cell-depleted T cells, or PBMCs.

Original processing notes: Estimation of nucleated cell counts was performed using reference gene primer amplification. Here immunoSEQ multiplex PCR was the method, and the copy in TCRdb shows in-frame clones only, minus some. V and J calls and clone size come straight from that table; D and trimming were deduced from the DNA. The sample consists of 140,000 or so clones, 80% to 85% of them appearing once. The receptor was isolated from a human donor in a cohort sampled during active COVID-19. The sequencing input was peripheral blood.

The CDR3 nucleotides are TGTGCCAGCAGCCCGGGGGACAGCGCCACCGGGGAGCTGTTTTTT. Residues: CASSPGDSATGELFF. The chain uses TRBV3-1 (or the pseudogene TRBV3-2) and TRBJ2-2, with TRBD1 as a possible D gene (7 bases). This CDR3 is 15 amino acids long. Germline V CDR1 and CDR2: LGHDT, YNNKEL (reference sequence). The V and J ends lost 4 bases and 4 bases respectively, with 13 bases between them.